Below, 12 T cell receptor beta chains from the same sample are listed, as sequenced in a study of metastatic and nonmetastatic thyroid tumors. TCRdb redid the clone calls on the PCR reads using MiXCR. The sample contains under 50,000 clones, approximately 20% of which appear only once. No patient received treatment before thyroid surgery. Specimen: blood. The source is a male donor with papillary thyroid cancer or a benign thyroid nodule (not recorded which). Some clones in this sample may be carry-over from other donors' samples.

This clone was seen only a few times. The chain is built from TRBV12-3 or TRBV12-4 and TRBJ1-6; the D is unclear. This CDR3 has 12 residues. With 4 bases removed from V and 10 bases from J, the gap between germline ends came to 8 bases. The CDR3, as DNA: TGTGCCAGCAGTTCACAGTGGTCACCCCTCCACTTT. This encodes CASSSQWSPLHF.

On this clone itself: Mismatch with germline at one junction end may stem from a read error. The chain uses TRBV20-1 and TRBJ2-1; no firm D call. CDR1 and CDR2 from the germline V gene are DFQATT and SNEGSKA (reference sequence). The CDR3 spans 13 residues. CDR3 sequence: CSAYQSWRSEQLF. As DNA, the CDR3 is TGCAGTGCTTACCAGAGCTGGAGAAGTGAGCAGTTGTTC.

This clone has at least ten counts. The V gene is TRBV18, the J gene TRBJ2-5; D unclear. This CDR3 contains 11 residues. Germline CDR1 KGHSH, CDR2 LQKENI. Trimming took 3 bases from V and 4 from J, leaving 3 bases between them. CDR3 sequence reads: CASSPGETQYF. CDR3 nucleotides: TGTGCCAGCTCACCTGGAGAGACCCAGTACTTC.

At least ten counts were recorded for this clone. The same CDR3 also results from other DNA sequences found in this sample. The chain has TRBV7-9 and TRBJ2-7, with D maybe TRBD1 (7 bases). This CDR3 has 14 amino acids. CDR1 and CDR2 from the germline V gene are SEHNR and FQNEAQ (reference sequence). Trimming removed 5 bases from V and 5 bases from J, with 16 bases in between. CDR3 protein: CASSDRAWGDEQYF. CDR3 nucleotides: TGTGCCAGCAGCGACAGGGCATGGGGGGACGAGCAGTACTTC.

In its sample, this clone was seen many times. This chain links TRBV11-1 with TRBJ1-1; D remains ambiguous. The CDR3 covers 14 residues. The germline V gene encodes CDR1 SGHAT and CDR2 FQDESV (reference sequence). With 1 base removed from V and 4 bases from J, the gap between germline ends came to 10 bases. This CDR3 is CASSLGGRSTEAFF. As DNA, the CDR3 is TGTGCCAGCAGCTTAGGGGGAAGGAGCACTGAAGCTTTCTTT.

This clone has a count of ten or more. The rearrangement links TRBV18 to TRBJ1-5, with D maybe TRBD1 (6 bases). CDR3 size: 13 residues. Germline V CDR1 and CDR2: KGHSH, LQKENI. The V and J ends lost 2 bases and 6 bases respectively, with 8 bases between them. CDR3 residues: CASSPKQGQPQHF. DNA of the CDR3: TGTGCCAGCTCACCAAAACAGGGTCAGCCCCAGCATTTT.

This clone was detected many times. The genes are TRBV7-9 and TRBJ1-2; 9 positions match TRBD1. V lost 1 base and J lost 4; bases outside the gene matches: 4. The length of the CDR3 is 15 residues. Germline V gives CDR1 SEHNR, CDR2 FQNEAQ (reference sequence). The CDR3, as DNA: TGTGCCAGCAGCTTAGAGGGGGACAGGGCCTATGGCTACACCTTC. Protein: CASSLEGDRAYGYTF.

This clone was seen ten or more times. J is TRBJ2-7 and V is TRBV20-1, with TRBD1 identical over 8 bases. This CDR3 region has 13 residues. Germline CDR1 reads DFQATT; CDR2 reads SNEGSKA (reference sequence). With 3 bases clipped from V and 0 bases from J, the junction kept 1 base outside the gene matches. The CDR3 DNA follows: TGCAGTGCTAGGGGACAGGACTCCTACGAGCAGTACTTC. It specifies CSARGQDSYEQYF.

There are a few counts of this clone. Mismatch with germline at one junction end may stem from a read error. The chain has TRBV6-1 and TRBJ2-1; tentatively, D is TRBD2 (6 bases). The CDR3 is made up of 16 amino acids. Germline-derived CDR1 and CDR2 are MNHNS and SASEGT. The CDR3: CASSEAGAAGNNEQFF. In nucleotides, the CDR3 is TGTGCCAGCAGTGAAGCAGGGGCGGCGGGGAACAATGAGCAGTTTTTC.

The chain combines TRBV3-1 with TRBJ1-5; D is unresolved. The ends were cut back, 5 bases at V and 0 bases at J, with 2 bases in the middle. Per the germline V gene, CDR1 is LGHDT and CDR2 is YNNKEL (reference sequence). This CDR3 region has 12 residues. CDR3 sequence: CASSNSNQPQHF. CDR3 in DNA: TGTGCCAGCAGCAATAGCAATCAGCCCCAGCATTTT.

This clone was seen at least ten times. V is TRBV12-3 or TRBV12-4 and J is TRBJ1-1; D unresolved. With 6 bases removed from V and 4 bases from J, the gap between germline ends came to 15 bases. The CDR3 consists of 14 residues. This CDR3 reads CASRRREDSTEAFF. The CDR3 DNA sequence: TGTGCCAGCAGGCGGAGGGAGGACTCCACTGAAGCTTTCTTT.

In its sample, this clone was seen many times. The rearrangement joins TRBV18 to TRBJ2-3; D not certain. The germline V gene has CDR1 KGHSH and CDR2 LQKENI. Trimming stripped 0 bases from V and 1 base from J, with 11 bases between. CDR3 length: 16 amino acids. This CDR3 is CASSPPRSGGTDTQYF. CDR3 sequence (DNA): TGTGCCAGCTCACCACCGAGGAGTGGGGGCACAGATACGCAGTATTTT.